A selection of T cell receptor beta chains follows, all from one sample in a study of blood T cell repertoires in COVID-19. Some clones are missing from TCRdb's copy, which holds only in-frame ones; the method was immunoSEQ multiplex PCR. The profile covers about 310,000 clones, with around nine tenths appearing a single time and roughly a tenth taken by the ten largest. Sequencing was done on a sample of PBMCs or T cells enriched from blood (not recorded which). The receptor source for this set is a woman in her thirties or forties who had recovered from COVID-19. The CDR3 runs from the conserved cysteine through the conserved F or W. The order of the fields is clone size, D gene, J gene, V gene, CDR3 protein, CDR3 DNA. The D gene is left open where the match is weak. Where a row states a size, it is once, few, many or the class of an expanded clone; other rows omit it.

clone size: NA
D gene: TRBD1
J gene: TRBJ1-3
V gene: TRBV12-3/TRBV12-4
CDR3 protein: CASSPTGRNTIYF
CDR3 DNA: TGTGCCAGCAGTCCGACAGGGAGAAACACCATATATTTT

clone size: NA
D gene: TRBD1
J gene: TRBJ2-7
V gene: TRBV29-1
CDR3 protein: CSARQGWDEQYF
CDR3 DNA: TGCAGCGCTCGACAGGGTTGGGACGAGCAGTACTTC

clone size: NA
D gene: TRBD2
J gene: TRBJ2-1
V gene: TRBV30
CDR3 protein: CAWTLGLAGHNEQFF
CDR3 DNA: TGTGCCTGGACCTTAGGACTAGCGGGACACAATGAGCAGTTCTTC

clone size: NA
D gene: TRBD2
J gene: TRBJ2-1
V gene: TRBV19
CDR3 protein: CASSITGLAGEQFF
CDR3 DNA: TGTGCCAGTAGTATAACGGGACTAGCGGGTGAGCAGTTCTTC

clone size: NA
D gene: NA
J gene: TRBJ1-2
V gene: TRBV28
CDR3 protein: CASSSPPGNYGYTF
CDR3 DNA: TGTGCCAGCAGTTCCCCCCCGGGTAACTATGGCTACACCTTC

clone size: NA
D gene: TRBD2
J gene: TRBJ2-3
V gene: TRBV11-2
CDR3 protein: CASSPRGAGGRTDTQYF
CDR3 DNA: TGTGCCAGCAGCCCCCGGGGAGCGGGGGGTAGGACAGATACGCAGTATTTT

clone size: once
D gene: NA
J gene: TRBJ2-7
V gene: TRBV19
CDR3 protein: CASSIGTAVYEQYF
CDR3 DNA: TGTGCCAGTAGTATAGGGACAGCCGTCTACGAGCAGTACTTC

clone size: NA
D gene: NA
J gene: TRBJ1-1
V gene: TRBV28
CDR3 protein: CASSLGDEAFF
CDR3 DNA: TGTGCCAGCAGTTTAGGAGATGAAGCTTTCTTT

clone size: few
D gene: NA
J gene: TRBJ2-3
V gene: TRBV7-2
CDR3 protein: CASNGGGVNTDTQYF
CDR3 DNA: TGTGCCAGCAATGGAGGGGGGGTGAACACAGATACGCAGTATTTT

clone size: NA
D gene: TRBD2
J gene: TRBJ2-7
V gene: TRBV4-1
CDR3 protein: CASSQESGTTYEQYF
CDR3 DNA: TGCGCCAGCAGCCAAGAAAGCGGGACTACCTACGAGCAGTACTTC

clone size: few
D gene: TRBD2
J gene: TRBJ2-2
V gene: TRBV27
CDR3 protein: CASSLKLAGGPTGELFF
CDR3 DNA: TGTGCCAGCAGTCTCAAGCTAGCGGGGGGGCCCACCGGGGAGCTGTTTTTT

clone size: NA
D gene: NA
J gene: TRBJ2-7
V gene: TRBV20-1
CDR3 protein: CSARGGYEQYF
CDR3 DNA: TGCAGTGCTAGGGGGGGCTACGAGCAGTACTTC

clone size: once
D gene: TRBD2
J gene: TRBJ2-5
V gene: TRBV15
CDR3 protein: CATSRDATSVETQYF
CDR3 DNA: TGTGCCACCAGCAGAGACGCGACTAGCGTGGAGACCCAGTACTTC

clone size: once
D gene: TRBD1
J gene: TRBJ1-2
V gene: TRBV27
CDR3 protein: CASSLTWGQGSGYTF
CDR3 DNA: TGTGCCAGCAGTTTAACTTGGGGACAGGGAAGTGGCTACACCTTC

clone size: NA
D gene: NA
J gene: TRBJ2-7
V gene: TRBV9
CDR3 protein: CASSVSPTDYSSYEQYF
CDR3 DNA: TGTGCCAGCAGCGTAAGCCCTACAGACTACTCCTCCTACGAGCAGTACTTC

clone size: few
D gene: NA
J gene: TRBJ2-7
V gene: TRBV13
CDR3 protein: CASSFLGTYEQYF
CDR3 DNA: TGTGCCAGCAGCTTTCTGGGCACCTACGAGCAGTACTTC

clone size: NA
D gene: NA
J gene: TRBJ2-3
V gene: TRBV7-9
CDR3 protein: CASSLVAGPLRADTQYF
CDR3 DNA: TGTGCCAGCAGCTTAGTCGCGGGACCCTTAAGGGCAGATACGCAGTATTTT

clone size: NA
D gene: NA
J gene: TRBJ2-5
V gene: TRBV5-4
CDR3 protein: CASSSGDLPETQYF
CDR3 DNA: TGTGCCAGCAGCTCGGGGGACCTACCGGAGACCCAGTACTTC

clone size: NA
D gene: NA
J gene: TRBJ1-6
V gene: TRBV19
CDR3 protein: CASSIARGRDNSPLHF
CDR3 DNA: TGTGCCAGTAGTATAGCCCGGGGGAGGGATAATTCACCCCTCCACTTT

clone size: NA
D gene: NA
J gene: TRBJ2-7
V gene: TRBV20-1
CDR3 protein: CSARSGARDSF
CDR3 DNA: TGCAGTGCTAGGTCGGGAGCCAGGGACTCCTTC

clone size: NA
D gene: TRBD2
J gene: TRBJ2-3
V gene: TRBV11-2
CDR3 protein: CASSLASGRTDTQYF
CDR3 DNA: TGTGCCAGCAGCTTAGCTAGCGGGAGGACAGATACGCAGTATTTT

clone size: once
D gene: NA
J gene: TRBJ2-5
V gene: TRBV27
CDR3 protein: CASSFSSGETQYF
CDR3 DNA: TGTGCCAGCAGTTTCTCCAGTGGAGAGACCCAGTACTTC

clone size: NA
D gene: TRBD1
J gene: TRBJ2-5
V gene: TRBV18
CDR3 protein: CASSLRQGETQYF
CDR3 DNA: TGTGCCAGCTCACTTAGACAGGGGGAGACCCAGTACTTC

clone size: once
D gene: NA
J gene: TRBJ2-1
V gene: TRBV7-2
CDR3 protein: CASTLSRFYNEQFF
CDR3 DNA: TGTGCCAGCACCCTCTCTAGATTCTACAATGAGCAGTTCTTC

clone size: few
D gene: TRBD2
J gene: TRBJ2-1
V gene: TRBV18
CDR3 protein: CASPQSGTSGYNEQFF
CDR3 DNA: TGTGCCAGCCCTCAGTCTGGGACTAGCGGTTACAATGAGCAGTTCTTC

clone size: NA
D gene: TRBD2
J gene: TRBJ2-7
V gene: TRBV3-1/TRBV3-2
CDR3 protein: CASSQGPSGRRRNYEQYF
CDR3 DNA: TGTGCCAGCAGCCAAGGGCCTAGCGGGAGGAGGCGCAACTACGAGCAGTACTTC

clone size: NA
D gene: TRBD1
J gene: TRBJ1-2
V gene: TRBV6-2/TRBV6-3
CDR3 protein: CASSYRTGVYGYTF
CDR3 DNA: TGTGCCAGCAGTTACCGGACAGGGGTCTATGGCTACACCTTC

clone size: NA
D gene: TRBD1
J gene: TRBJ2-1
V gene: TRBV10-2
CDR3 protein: CASSELGQGNNEQFF
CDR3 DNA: TGCGCCAGCAGTGAGTTGGGACAGGGAAACAATGAGCAGTTCTTC

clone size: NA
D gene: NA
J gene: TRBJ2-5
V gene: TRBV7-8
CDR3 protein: CASSGNYGGKETQYF
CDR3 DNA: TGTGCCAGCAGCGGCAATTACGGGGGAAAAGAGACCCAGTACTTC

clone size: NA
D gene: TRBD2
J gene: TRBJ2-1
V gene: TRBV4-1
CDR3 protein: CASSQEPQHLTSSPYNEQFF
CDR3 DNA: TGCGCCAGCAGCCAAGAACCCCAGCACCTGACTAGCTCCCCCTACAATGAGCAGTTCTTC